Each of the 17 T cell receptor beta chains below was sequenced from the same sample in a study of OX40 agonist ivuxolimab in advanced cancers. Only in-frame clones appear in the TCRdb table, and some are missing; sequencing was by immunoSEQ multiplex PCR. There are 57,000 or so clones in the sample; over 90% occur only once, and more than 15% lies in the top ten. Sequencing used CD4+ or CD8+ T cells sorted from blood, obtained in a trial of the OX40 agonist ivuxolimab. The receptor set was obtained from an adult with an advanced solid tumor such as melanoma, head and neck, liver or kidney cancer.

The table lists this clone with a few counts. The rearrangement joins TRBV7-8 to TRBJ2-6, with D perhaps given as TRBD1 or TRBD2 (7 bases each). Germline CDR1 SGHVS, CDR2 FQNEAQ. Trimming shortened V by 2 bases and J by 2 bases, and 10 bases separated the two germline ends. This CDR3 contains 16 residues. Written as DNA, the CDR3 is TGTGCCAGCAGCTTACAGGGGGGGACTGGGGCCAACGTCCTGACTTTC. Residues: CASSLQGGTGANVLTF.

This rearrangement joins TRBV4-1 to TRBJ2-7; D gene uncertain. The CDR3 consists of 13 residues. Trimming took 2 bases from V and 2 from J, leaving 7 bases between them. Looked up from germline, CDR1 is MGHRA and CDR2 is YSYEKL. CDR3 sequence: CASSQSNAYEQYF. The CDR3 bases are TGCGCCAGCAGCCAATCCAATGCCTACGAGCAGTACTTC.

V is TRBV6-6 and J is TRBJ2-7; weak D call: TRBD1 (6 bases). CDR3 length equals 14 residues. The V end was cut by 4 bases, the J end by 2 bases, with 12 bases between. Looked up from germline, CDR1 is MNHNY and CDR2 is SVGAGI (reference sequence). The CDR3 sequence is CASSSLQGTYEQYF. The DNA for the CDR3 is TGTGCCAGCAGTTCCCTACAGGGAACCTACGAGCAGTACTTC.

Of note for this clone: An end of the junction does not agree with germline; a read error may underlie this. The chain has TRBV6-5 and TRBJ1-1, with D hard to call. Germline-derived CDR1 and CDR2 are MNHEY and SVGAGI. This CDR3 region has 12 residues. CDR3 in DNA: TGTGCCAGCAGTGACTCCGAGGGTGAAGCTTTCTTT. It encodes CASSDSEGEAFF.

This clone occurred once. The chain recombines TRBV28 with TRBJ2-3; tentatively, D is TRBD1 (6 bases). The V end lost 3 bases, the J end lost 0 bases, and 10 bases lay between the germline ends. The length of the CDR3 is 15 residues. Germline lookup yields CDR1 MDHEN and CDR2 SYDVKM. The CDR3 region has the DNA TGTGCCAGCAGTTTTTCTACAGGGAGCACAGATACGCAGTATTTT. Amino acids: CASSFSTGSTDTQYF.

Turning to this clone: The sample carries other DNA sequences with the same CDR3. The genes are TRBV19 and TRBJ2-7; D possibly corresponds to TRBD2 (6 bases). V lost 3 bases and J 4 bases, leaving 7 bases between the germline ends. The germline V gene has CDR1 LNHDA and CDR2 SQIVND (reference sequence). The CDR3 has 12 amino acids. The CDR3 loop reads CASSIGGYEQYF. CDR3 bases: TGTGCCAGTAGTATCGGGGGTTACGAGCAGTACTTC.

This clone was picked up a small number of times. This chain links TRBV7-3 with TRBJ2-6; 9 bases align to TRBD1. The junction had 6 bases not matched to a gene; V was cut back by 2 bases and J by 4 bases. The germline gives CDR1 SGHTA, CDR2 FQGTGA. The CDR3 consists of 17 residues. For the CDR3, the DNA is TGTGCCAGCAGCTTAGGAGGGACAGGGACGGGGGCCAACGTCCTGACTTTC. Its protein is CASSLGGTGTGANVLTF. Complete variable domain (other parts from reference TRBV7-3 and TRBJ2-6): GAGVSQTPSNKVTEKGKYVELRCDPISGHTALYWYRQSLGQGPEFLIYFQGTGAADDSGLPNDRFFAVRPEGSVSTLKIQRTERGDSAVYLCASSLGGTGTGANVLTFGAGSRLTVL.

The V and J genes are TRBV7-9 and TRBJ2-7; TRBD1 is a possible D gene (6 bases). CDR3 length: 14 amino acids. CDR1 is SEHNR and CDR2 is FQNEAQ in the germline V gene (reference sequence). V was shortened by 1 base and J by 4 bases, with 11 bases between the two germline ends. CDR3 sequence (DNA): TGTGCCAGCAGCTTAGTTGGGGGCGCGTACGAGCAGTACTTC. Its protein product is CASSLVGGAYEQYF.

CDR3 coding DNA: TGTGCCAGCAGTGATATCTCGGCCCAGTACTTC. Translating it yields CASSDISAQYF. The chain has TRBV6-5 and TRBJ2-5; no clear D gene. CDR1 and CDR2 from the germline V gene are MNHEY and SVGAGI. Trimming left V 5 bases short and J 9 bases short, with 10 bases between. This CDR3 contains 11 residues.

The chain links TRBV2 to TRBJ2-1, with 9 bases that match TRBD2. V trimming: 0 bases; J trimming: 8 bases; junction bases outside the gene matches: 11. The germline V gene encodes CDR1 SNHLY and CDR2 FYNNEI. The CDR3 loop spans 17 amino acids. CDR3 coding DNA: TGTGCCAGCAGTGAAGCGAGTAGCGGGAGTACGGGTGATGAGCAGTTCTTC. Its protein is CASSEASSGSTGDEQFF.

The chain joins TRBV19 to TRBJ2-7; D is possibly TRBD2 (5 bases). The CDR3 runs to 12 residues. Trimming cost V 3 bases and J 5 bases, with 8 bases left between them. The germline gives CDR1 LNHDA, CDR2 SQIVND (reference sequence). CDR3 protein: CASSIPGNEQYF. The CDR3, as DNA: TGTGCCAGTAGTATTCCGGGAAACGAGCAGTACTTC.

V and J are TRBV7-9 and TRBJ1-1, with D unclear. The CDR3 totals 11 residues. The V end lost 3 bases, the J end lost 11 bases, and 10 bases lay between the germline ends. Germline CDR1 is SEHNR and CDR2 is FQNEAQ (reference sequence). CDR3 sequence (DNA): TGTGCCAGCAGCTTTTTTGATATGGCTTTCTTT. This gives the protein CASSFFDMAFF.

The chain employs TRBV5-1 and TRBJ2-2; either TRBD1 or TRBD2 may fit D (7 bases each). The ends were cut back, 3 bases at V and 5 bases at J, with 20 bases in the middle. The CDR3 consists of 17 residues. Germline CDR1 reads SGHRS; CDR2 reads YFSETQ. DNA for the CDR3: TGCGCCAGCAGCTCGCGCTTGACAGGGAGGGGAACCGGGGAGCTGTTTTTT. The encoded protein is CASSSRLTGRGTGELFF.

The chain combines TRBV27 with TRBJ2-2, with unresolved D. The CDR3 has 18 residues. The V gene's germline CDR1 is MNHEY and CDR2 SMNVEV (reference sequence). V gave up 5 bases and J gave up 2 bases, with 21 bases separating them. CDR3 nucleotides: TGTGCCAGCAGTGAGACCCCCGACATGAGTGCCAACACCGGGGAGCTGTTTTTT. It specifies CASSETPDMSANTGELFF.

This sequence joins TRBV11-2 and TRBJ2-5; the match to TRBD2 covers 13 bases. Germline CDR1 SGHAT, CDR2 FQNNGV. The V segment lost 3 bases and the J segment 4 bases; nucleotides outside the gene matches: 11. CDR3 size: 18 residues. The CDR3 protein is CASSFSLLAGGPRETQYF. Here the CDR3 DNA reads TGTGCCAGCAGCTTCTCTCTACTAGCGGGAGGGCCGCGAGAGACCCAGTACTTC.

This chain's CDR3 is CASSETSGGDEQFF. The CDR3 nucleotides are TGTGCCAGCAGTGAAACTAGCGGGGGCGATGAGCAGTTCTTC. This chain connects TRBV2 to TRBJ2-1; 11 bases are a match to TRBD2. This CDR3 comprises 14 residues. Germline CDR1 SNHLY, CDR2 FYNNEI. V was clipped by 2 bases and J by 8 bases; unmatched bases: 2.

V usage is TRBV7-9 and J usage is TRBJ2-6; no clear D. The CDR3 runs 13 residues. The V gene's germline CDR1 is SEHNR and CDR2 FQNEAQ (reference sequence). The ends were cut back, 7 bases at V and 2 bases at J, with 6 bases in the middle. CDR3 sequence: CASTSPGANVLTF. CDR3 in DNA: TGTGCCAGCACCTCCCCTGGGGCCAACGTCCTGACTTTC.